The T cell receptor beta chain under discussion was sequenced for a study of beta chain features in type 1 diabetes. Study outcomes and limitations: Shortening of TCRB CDR3s, moderate but significant, appeared in all four CD4+ subsets of Type 1 diabetes patients. Individuals with type 1 diabetes displayed fewer insertions and more deletions at VDJ junctions. The study notes PCR might favor shorter templates equally in patients and controls.

Reverse transcription of all isolated RNA meant that expressed TCRB transcripts were sequenced. Here immunoSEQ multiplex PCR was the method, and the copy in TCRdb shows in-frame clones only, minus some. The sample consists of 240,000 or so clones, approximately 15% of them appearing once. Concerning this clone: Its matching antigen is unknown.

Looked up from germline, CDR1 is MNHNS and CDR2 is SASEGT. This CDR3 is built from 12 residues. V was trimmed by 2 bases and J by 8 bases, leaving 7 bases between them. This sequence joins TRBV6-1 and TRBJ2-1, with D uncertain. The receptor was derived from a man aged 25-40 years with type 1 diabetes. Material for sequencing was naive CD4+ T cells from blood. CDR3 in amino acids: CASSEWADEQFF. The CDR3 nucleotides are TGTGCCAGCAGTGAATGGGCAGATGAGCAGTTCTTC.